This TCR beta chain emerged from a study of T cells in Graves' hyperthyroidism and ophthalmopathy. The study, taken as a whole, reports: Ophthalmopathy could be told apart from stable hyperthyroidism with a 13 V-J model. Clonotypes that were expanded in thyroid above 0.001 mostly appeared in blood too.

There were TCR beta CDR3 regions amplified from RNA transcripts. A first-round RT-PCR of the TCR CDR3 used the HTBI primer set. In TCRdb, the multiplex PCR reads were re-called with MiXCR into one record per CDR3 protein. Of approximately 490,000 distinct CDR3 sequences detected, around a fifth appear once; the ten largest clones hold around 50%. The study based diagnoses on clinical symptoms, serum thyroxine and TRAb, thyroid ultrasound and orbital computed tomography. PBMCs were sourced from less than 12 ml fresh peripheral blood. On this clonotype itself: What it recognizes is unknown. Since a much larger clone is just one base distant, this may be a read error.

CDR3 length: 13 residues. CDR1 and CDR2 from the germline V gene are MGHDK and SYGVNS. V dropped 7 bases and J dropped 6 bases, with 15 bases sitting between them. The receptor's source is a woman in her 70s with Graves' ophthalmopathy. Sequenced input: blood. V and J are TRBV25-1 and TRBJ1-1, with D unresolved. CDR3 coding DNA: TGTGCCAGCACTAACGGGCTTAACGCTGAAGCTTTCTTT. As protein: CASTNGLNAEAFF.